The 23 T cell receptor beta chains below come from one sample, sequenced in a study of response to subunit inactivated influenza vaccine. TCRdb re-derived calls from the RT-PCR reads in MiXCR, one entry per CDR3 protein. The sample lists about 800,000 distinct CDR3 sequences, approximately 21% occurring once. This specimen consisted of PBMCs from blood, obtained around 5 days after vaccination. These receptors all come from a man between 50 and 59 years old who received an inactivated influenza vaccine.

The chain links TRBV5-1 to TRBJ1-1; the match to TRBD1 covers 7 bases. The V segment lost 4 bases and the J segment 1 base; nucleotides outside the gene matches: 7. From germline, CDR1 is SGHRS and CDR2 YFSETQ. This CDR3 region has 15 residues. CDR3 residues: CASSPWTGGNTEAFF. The CDR3, as DNA: TGCGCCAGCAGCCCCTGGACAGGAGGGAACACTGAAGCTTTCTTT.

This clonotype was recorded at least ten times. The chain couples TRBV25-1 to TRBJ2-7; D is perhaps TRBD1 (6 bases). The CDR3 length is 12 residues. Trimming removed 10 bases from V and 3 bases from J, with 13 bases in between. CDR1 MGHDK and CDR2 SYGVNS come from the germline V gene. Here the CDR3 reads CATTGHFYEQYF. The CDR3 bases are TGTGCCACTACGGGACACTTCTACGAGCAGTACTTC.

This chain links TRBV20-1 with TRBJ2-5; D not certain. CDR1 is DFQATT, CDR2 SNEGSKA, per germline (reference sequence). CDR3 length equals 13 residues. Trimming stripped 6 bases from V and 0 bases from J, with 11 bases between. The CDR3 protein is CSAEPMYQETQYF. CDR3 DNA sequence: TGCAGTGCAGAGCCCATGTACCAAGAGACCCAGTACTTC.

This clonotype was recorded a few times. The CDR3 region has the DNA TGTGCCAGCAGCCAGGTCGTTTCAGGGACCGGGGAGCTGTTTTTT. The encoded protein is CASSQVVSGTGELFF. J is TRBJ2-2 and V is TRBV7-2; tentatively, D is TRBD1 (5 bases). This CDR3 comprises 15 residues. Germline CDR1 reads SGHTA; CDR2 reads FQGNSA. Between the trimmed V and J ends, which lost 5 bases and 5 bases, there was a span of 15 bases.

This clonotype has a count of ten or more. The CDR3 here is CSARQGGGYNEQFF. The CDR3 DNA follows: TGCAGTGCCAGACAGGGGGGGGGTTACAATGAGCAGTTCTTC. V is TRBV20-1 and J is TRBJ2-1; TRBD1 aligns across 9 bases. The germline V gene encodes CDR1 DFQATT and CDR2 SNEGSKA (reference sequence). The CDR3 extends over 14 amino acids. V shed 6 bases and J 4 bases; nucleotides not matched to a gene: 7.

The chain combines TRBV6-1 with TRBJ1-6, with 8 bases matching TRBD1. The CDR3 extends over 14 amino acids. J lost 6 bases, V lost 7 bases, and 5 bases had no gene match. The V gene's germline CDR1 is MNHNS and CDR2 SASEGT. The CDR3 DNA sequence: TGTGCCAGCACCCGGGACAGGCCTAATTCACCCCTCCACTTT. Translated, it gives CASTRDRPNSPLHF.

V and J are TRBV6-2 or TRBV6-3 and TRBJ2-6, with D perhaps given as TRBD1 or TRBD2 (6 bases each). Trimming stripped 8 bases from V and 4 bases from J, with 21 bases between. Per germline, CDR1 MNHEY and CDR2 SVGEGT. This CDR3 is built from 17 residues. The DNA for the CDR3 is TGTGCCAGCGATACCGGAAAATCGGGGGCCGGGGCCAACGTCCTGACTTTC. As protein: CASDTGKSGAGANVLTF.

This chain's CDR3 is CASSSYRPEETQYF. The CDR3 region has the DNA TGTGCCAGCAGTTCGTACAGGCCCGAAGAGACCCAGTACTTC. This sequence joins TRBV12-3 or TRBV12-4 and TRBJ2-5; perhaps TRBD1 as D (5 bases). This CDR3 has 14 residues. V dropped 4 bases and J dropped 3 bases, with 12 bases sitting between them.

The rearrangement uses TRBV6-5 and TRBJ2-1; D remains ambiguous. Germline V gives CDR1 MNHEY, CDR2 SVGAGI. CDR3 size: 15 residues. Trimming stripped 5 bases from V and 3 bases from J, with 14 bases between. Here the CDR3 reads CASSTQYGVYNEQFF. CDR3 bases: TGTGCCAGCAGTACCCAGTATGGGGTCTACAATGAGCAGTTCTTC.

The chain joins TRBV6-5 to TRBJ2-1; 8 bases map to TRBD2. Germline values: CDR1 MNHEY, CDR2 SVGAGI. This CDR3 is built from 16 residues. The junction had 10 bases not matched to a gene; V was cut back by 0 bases and J by 9 bases. CDR3 DNA: TGTGCCAGCAGTTACTCGAAAATGTGGGCGGGGGGTGAGCAGTTCTTC. This sequence encodes CASSYSKMWAGGEQFF.

V is TRBV20-1 and J is TRBJ1-2; no definite D call. Trimming removed 3 bases from V and 7 bases from J, with 15 bases in between. This CDR3 spans 13 amino acids. The germline CDR1 and CDR2 sequences are DFQATT and SNEGSKA (reference sequence). CDR3 sequence: CSASTIPSRGYTF. The DNA for the CDR3 is TGCAGTGCTAGCACAATCCCAAGTCGTGGCTACACCTTC.

This clonotype came up many times. The chain links TRBV7-2 to TRBJ1-3; D possibly corresponds to TRBD1 (5 bases). In germline, CDR1 is SGHTA, CDR2 FQGNSA. The ends were cut back, 6 bases at V and 2 bases at J, with 11 bases in the middle. The CDR3 contains 14 residues. CDR3 region: CASRPGGTGNTIYF. CDR3 sequence (DNA): TGTGCCAGCAGGCCCGGGGGGACTGGAAACACCATATATTTT.

The chain is built from TRBV7-2 and TRBJ2-1; 7 nucleotides align to TRBD2. Germline V gene lookup returns CDR1 SGHTA and CDR2 FQGNSA. CDR3 length: 14 amino acids. V shed 7 bases and J 3 bases; nucleotides not matched to a gene: 6. The CDR3: CASNPGLDYNEQFF. For the CDR3, the DNA is TGTGCCAGCAACCCCGGACTAGACTACAATGAGCAGTTCTTC.

There are a few counts of this clonotype. The chain carries TRBV7-9 and TRBJ2-5; no clear D. Between the trimmed V and J ends, which lost 1 base and 5 bases, there was a span of 11 bases. The CDR3 spans 14 residues. Looked up from germline, CDR1 is SEHNR and CDR2 is FQNEAQ (reference sequence). CDR3 nucleotide sequence: TGTGCCAGCAGCTTAGATTTGGGGTTGGAGACCCAGTACTTC. This translates into CASSLDLGLETQYF.

CDR3 nucleotide sequence: TGCAGTGCGATCGGGACTAGCGGGAGGCCATTCACAGATACGCAGTATTTT. Protein: CSAIGTSGRPFTDTQYF. The chain carries TRBV20-1 and TRBJ2-3; TRBD2 matches 15 bases. V lost 6 bases, J lost 2 bases, and 9 bases stayed unmatched. This CDR3 contains 17 residues. Germline values: CDR1 DFQATT, CDR2 SNEGSKA (reference sequence).

This chain uses TRBV7-2 with TRBJ2-5; D is unresolved. This CDR3 spans 14 amino acids. Trimming cost V 1 base and J 2 bases, with 8 bases left between them. CDR1 SGHTA and CDR2 FQGNSA come from the germline V gene. Written as DNA, the CDR3 is TGTGCCAGCAGCTTAGTTGGTATTCAAGAGACCCAGTACTTC. Amino acids: CASSLVGIQETQYF.

This clonotype turned up a few times. The V and J genes are TRBV5-1 and TRBJ2-1, with D unclear. V was shortened by 4 bases and J by 0 bases, with 14 bases between the two germline ends. Germline CDR1 is SGHRS and CDR2 is YFSETQ. The CDR3 loop spans 16 amino acids. Here the CDR3 reads CASSDWIRNSYNEQFF. The CDR3 coding sequence is TGCGCCAGCAGCGACTGGATAAGGAACTCCTACAATGAGCAGTTCTTC. Filled out from reference TRBV5-1 and TRBJ2-1, the complete variable domain reads KAGVTQTPRYLIKTRGQQVTLSCSPISGHRSVSWYQQTPGQGLQFLFEYFSETQRNKGNFPGRFSGRQFSNSRSEMNVSTLELGDSALYLCASSDWIRNSYNEQFFGPGTRLTVL.

The chain couples TRBV5-1 to TRBJ1-2; D might be TRBD1 (5 bases). The V and J ends lost 0 bases and 7 bases respectively, with 7 bases between them. Per the germline V gene, CDR1 is SGHRS and CDR2 is YFSETQ. CDR3 length: 12 amino acids. CDR3 in amino acids: CASSLGGAGYTF. The CDR3 nucleotides read TGCGCCAGCAGCTTGGGTGGGGCTGGCTACACCTTC.

In its sample, this clonotype was seen a few times. The chain has TRBV7-2 and TRBJ1-1; D is unclear. Trimming removed 1 base from V and 3 bases from J, with 9 bases in between. The germline CDR1 and CDR2 sequences are SGHTA and FQGNSA. CDR3 length equals 14 residues. CDR3 protein: CASSLVPRDTEAFF. DNA for the CDR3: TGTGCCAGCAGCTTAGTTCCGCGGGACACTGAAGCTTTCTTT.

This clonotype occurred many times. The DNA of the CDR3 is TGTGCCAGCAGTTTAGGGAAACTCTCTGGGGCCAACGTCCTGACTTTC. Translating it yields CASSLGKLSGANVLTF. The chain employs TRBV12-3 or TRBV12-4 and TRBJ2-6; D is ambiguous. V was pared by 1 base and J by 0 bases, with 7 bases between. CDR3 length: 16 residues.

This clonotype was recorded a few times. V is TRBV7-9 and J is TRBJ2-7, with TRBD2 matching over 8 bases. V shed 1 base, J shed 3 bases, and the junction held 5 bases outside the gene matches. This CDR3 region has 15 residues. The germline gives CDR1 SEHNR, CDR2 FQNEAQ (reference sequence). The CDR3 sequence: CASSLEGGGFYEQYF. As DNA, the CDR3 is TGTGCCAGCAGCTTAGAGGGCGGGGGGTTCTACGAGCAGTACTTC.

CDR3 in DNA: TGTGCCAGCAGCGTCACAGGGGTAATGGGGGAGACCCAGTACTTC. This gives the protein CASSVTGVMGETQYF. V usage is TRBV9 and J usage is TRBJ2-5; 7 bases line up with TRBD1. Germline values: CDR1 SGDLS, CDR2 YYNGEE. The CDR3 extends over 15 amino acids. The V and J ends lost 2 bases and 5 bases, in that order; junction bases with no gene match: 9. Drawing the rest from reference TRBV9 and TRBJ2-5, the complete variable domain is DSGVTQTPKHLITATGQRVTLRCSPRSGDLSVYWYQQSLDQGLQFLIQYYNGEERAKGNILERFSAQQFPDLHSELNLSSLELGDSALYFCASSVTGVMGETQYFGPGTRLLVL.

This chain joins TRBV13 and TRBJ2-3; 11 bases align to TRBD2. CDR1 PRHDT and CDR2 FYEKMQ come from the germline V gene (reference sequence). After removal of 3 bases from V and 4 bases from J, the junction contained 6 bases not matched to a gene. This CDR3 has 16 residues. The CDR3 loop is CASSFPTSGRSDTQYF. CDR3 DNA: TGTGCCAGCAGCTTCCCAACTAGCGGGAGATCAGATACGCAGTATTTT.